One sample yielded the 20 T cell receptor beta chains listed below, sequenced in a study of Graves' ophthalmopathy and Graves' hyperthyroidism. Amplified TCR beta CDR3 regions were obtained using RNA transcripts as template. An initial RT-PCR round employing HTBI primers preceded a second-round multiplex PCR. TCRdb called the multiplex PCR reads again in MiXCR, with one record for every CDR3 protein. Of about 370,000 distinct CDR3 sequences listed, roughly a sixth are singletons. Material: peripheral blood. These receptors were obtained from an adult woman with stable Graves' hyperthyroidism.

This clonotype was detected many times. The chain couples TRBV12-5 to TRBJ2-5, with no clear D. The V end lost 2 bases, the J end lost 4 bases, and 8 bases lay between the germline ends. CDR1 and CDR2 from the germline V gene are LGHNT and FRNRAP. The CDR3 length is 13 residues. Here the CDR3 DNA reads TGTGCTAGTGGTTTGCTGGTGTCAGAGACCCAGTACTTC. It translates to CASGLLVSETQYF.

This clonotype came up a few times. The chain has TRBV19 and TRBJ1-1, with D unclear. The CDR3 extends over 13 amino acids. Between the trimmed V and J ends, which lost 8 bases and 0 bases, there was a span of 10 bases. Looked up from germline, CDR1 is LNHDA and CDR2 is SQIVND (reference sequence). As DNA, the CDR3 is TGTGCCAGTGACCTCGGCTTGAACACTGAAGCTTTCTTT. Translating it yields CASDLGLNTEAFF. The variable domain in full, with the rest retrieved from reference TRBV19 and TRBJ1-1, is DGGITQSPKYLFRKEGQNVTLSCEQNLNHDAMYWYRQDPGQGLRLIYYSQIVNDFQKGDIAEGYSVSREKKESFPLTVTSAQKNPTAFYLCASDLGLNTEAFFGQGTRLTVV.

This clonotype was detected many times. V gene TRBV2 combines with J gene TRBJ1-1; D is unresolved. The V gene's germline CDR1 is SNHLY and CDR2 FYNNEI. This CDR3 has 15 amino acids. V was shortened by 1 base and J by 2 bases, with 11 bases between the two germline ends. CDR3 residues: CASSEEIGRNTEAFF. The CDR3 nucleotides read TGTGCCAGCAGTGAAGAGATAGGGAGAAACACTGAAGCTTTCTTT.

This rearrangement joins TRBV12-3 or TRBV12-4 to TRBJ2-4; perhaps TRBD1 as D (5 bases). The CDR3 totals 17 residues. The V gene lost 5 bases and the J gene lost 0 bases, with 17 bases spanning the gap. The CDR3 is CASSQYRTHLAKNIQYF. In nucleotides, the CDR3 is TGTGCCAGCAGTCAATACAGGACCCATTTAGCCAAAAACATTCAGTACTTC.

This clonotype was recorded many times. The chain uses TRBV12-3 or TRBV12-4 and TRBJ2-2; TRBD1 aligns across 10 bases. The CDR3 has 16 amino acids. V was pared by 5 bases and J by 4 bases, with 7 bases of the junction left unmatched. The CDR3 loop reads CASSADRGPGTGELFF. The CDR3, as DNA: TGTGCCAGCAGTGCCGACAGGGGGCCAGGCACCGGGGAGCTGTTTTTT.

V and J are TRBV19 and TRBJ1-2, with 7 bases aligning to TRBD1. Looked up from germline, CDR1 is LNHDA and CDR2 is SQIVND (reference sequence). Unmatched junction bases numbered 9, after V lost 3 bases and J lost 5 bases. The CDR3 is 15 residues long. The DNA for the CDR3 is TGTGCCAGTAGTATGACGCAGGGGGTCCTGTATGGCTACACCTTC. As protein: CASSMTQGVLYGYTF.

Many counts were recorded for this clonotype. This chain joins TRBV20-1 and TRBJ2-5; D call uncertain. Germline V gives CDR1 DFQATT, CDR2 SNEGSKA (reference sequence). Trimming took 6 bases from V and 5 from J, leaving 10 bases between them. CDR3 length: 11 amino acids. CDR3 protein: CSAPVPETQYF. As DNA, the CDR3 is TGCAGTGCCCCCGTTCCGGAGACCCAGTACTTC.

The table lists this clonotype with many counts. The V and J genes are TRBV15 and TRBJ2-6, with 9 bases matching TRBD1. The trim removed 3 bases at V and 0 bases at J, leaving 3 bases unmatched. Germline V lookup: CDR1 LNHNV, CDR2 YYDKDF (reference sequence). This CDR3 is 17 amino acids long. In DNA, the CDR3 is TGTGCCACCAGCAGTACAGGGGGCGTCTCTGGGGCCAACGTCCTGACTTTC. It yields the protein CATSSTGGVSGANVLTF.

This clonotype occurred many times. The chain carries TRBV2 and TRBJ2-7; D is perhaps TRBD2 (6 bases). The germline V gene encodes CDR1 SNHLY and CDR2 FYNNEI. This CDR3 spans 17 amino acids. V was trimmed by 10 bases and J by 3 bases, leaving 28 bases between them. CDR3 nucleotide sequence: TGTGCCATAAAACAGATAGGGGAAACGGGAGCGGACTACGAGCAGTACTTC. Encoded protein: CAIKQIGETGADYEQYF.

This clonotype was found many times. The V gene is TRBV7-9, the J gene TRBJ1-1, with D hard to call. V was shortened by 4 bases and J by 4 bases, with 16 bases between the two germline ends. The germline V gene has CDR1 SEHNR and CDR2 FQNEAQ (reference sequence). This CDR3 is built from 15 residues. The CDR3 nucleotides are TGTGCCAGCAGCTCAATAGGACGGGAGGGCACTGAAGCTTTCTTT. Protein: CASSSIGREGTEAFF.

This clonotype was picked up many times. The genes are TRBV4-1 and TRBJ2-5, with 12 nucleotides matching TRBD2. The V gene end was trimmed by 1 base and the J gene end by 4 bases; junction bases not matched to a gene: 1. CDR1 is MGHRA and CDR2 is YSYEKL in the germline V gene. The CDR3 totals 15 residues. Here the CDR3 DNA reads TGCGCCAGCAGCCAAGTACTAGCGGGAGGAGAGACCCAGTACTTC. Translating gives CASSQVLAGGETQYF.

This clonotype was counted many times. This chain connects TRBV30 to TRBJ1-1; maybe TRBD1 (5 bases). V was pared by 6 bases and J by 8 bases, with 19 bases between. The CDR3 has 13 amino acids. Germline assignment: CDR1 GTSNPN and CDR2 SVGIG (reference sequence). The CDR3 region is CACTTPFRAEAFF. CDR3 nucleotides: TGTGCCTGTACAACCCCATTCAGGGCCGAAGCTTTCTTT.

Points on this clonotype: No conserved phenylalanine or tryptophan is present at the end of the CDR3, so a read error is the likely explanation. The chain employs TRBV10-3 and TRBJ1-1; D is possibly TRBD1 (5 bases). The CDR3 consists of 13 residues. Germline CDR1 and CDR2: ENHRY and SYGVKD. Trimming left V 9 bases short and J 6 bases short, with 17 bases between. CDR3 coding DNA: TGTGCCATAGGGGAGGCCTCAAACTCTGAAGCTTTCTAT. Translated: CAIGEASNSEAFY.

This clonotype has at least ten counts. This chain connects TRBV10-1 to TRBJ2-5; 9 bases map to TRBD1. The trim removed 2 bases at V and 5 bases at J, leaving 6 bases unmatched. The CDR3 sequence is 15 residues long. Germline CDR1 reads WNHNN; CDR2 reads SYGVQD (reference sequence). The CDR3 sequence is CASSEGQGSLETQYF. The DNA for the CDR3 is TGCGCCAGCAGTGAGGGACAGGGGTCCCTCGAGACCCAGTACTTC.

This clonotype has at least ten counts. The V and J genes are TRBV28 and TRBJ2-7; TRBD2 might be the D (5 bases). V was trimmed by 3 bases and J by 0 bases, leaving 9 bases between them. The length of the CDR3 is 14 residues. CDR1 is MDHEN, CDR2 SYDVKM, per germline. CDR3 sequence (DNA): TGTGCCAGCAGTTTCGCGGGTATCTCCTACGAGCAGTACTTC. Translating it yields CASSFAGISYEQYF.

This clonotype was observed at least ten times. The chain employs TRBV7-2 and TRBJ2-7; D perhaps matches TRBD1 (8 bases). The germline V and J ends were trimmed by 3 bases and 4 bases, with 19 bases remaining between them. CDR3 size: 16 residues. Germline V gives CDR1 SGHTA, CDR2 FQGNSA. CDR3 sequence: CASSFRGRGLGYEQYF. The DNA for the CDR3 is TGTGCCAGCAGCTTCAGGGGGCGGGGGTTGGGTTACGAGCAGTACTTC.

This clonotype was picked up many times. The chain carries TRBV5-5 and TRBJ1-2; D unclear. In germline, CDR1 is SGHKS, CDR2 YYEKEE (reference sequence). Trimming removed 6 bases at V and 4 bases at J, with 7 bases between. This CDR3 contains 11 residues. The CDR3 nucleotides read TGTGCCAGCACCTCATTCTATGGCTACACCTTC. It specifies CASTSFYGYTF.

This clonotype was seen many times. V usage is TRBV12-3 or TRBV12-4 and J usage is TRBJ2-7, with D unresolved. V dropped 7 bases and J dropped 3 bases, with 13 bases sitting between them. This CDR3 contains 13 residues. This chain's CDR3 is CASTKPGLYEQYF. CDR3 nucleotides: TGTGCCAGCACCAAGCCCGGCCTCTACGAGCAGTACTTC.

The sample holds a few counts of this clonotype. The gene calls are TRBV27 and TRBJ2-4; D assignment may be TRBD1 or TRBD2 (5 bases each). The ends were cut back, 5 bases at V and 14 bases at J, with 13 bases in the middle. The germline V gene has CDR1 MNHEY and CDR2 SMNVEV (reference sequence). The CDR3 consists of 11 residues. The CDR3, as DNA: TGTGCCAGCAGTGGGGGAAGGGTTAAGTACTTC. It is translated as CASSGGRVKYF.

Only a few counts were recorded for this clonotype. This chain connects TRBV2 to TRBJ2-7; weak D call: TRBD2 (5 bases). CDR1 SNHLY and CDR2 FYNNEI come from the germline V gene. V was trimmed by 3 bases and J by 2 bases, leaving 11 bases between them. This CDR3 contains 14 residues. The CDR3 loop is CASSDAGVTYEQYF. The CDR3 region has the DNA TGTGCCAGCAGTGATGCCGGGGTTACCTACGAGCAGTACTTC.